Included here is one T cell receptor beta chain sequence, with context. In the original processing: With immunoSEQ giving junction-only sequences and no quality scores, filtering differed. Sequencing was performed with immunoSEQ multiplex PCR; in TCRdb, only in-frame clones are kept and a portion is missing. That table supplies the V and J calls and clone size; D and trimming were determined from the DNA. Of roughly 2.1 million clones listed, 90% to 95% are singletons. This sample was taken from a study of shared clonotypes between healthy human individuals. As defined, naive CD8 cells were CD45RO-negative and positively selected for CCR7, with terminally differentiated effector memory CD45RA+ cells excluded. The trim removed 2 bases at V and 7 bases at J, leaving 14 bases unmatched. Per the germline V gene, CDR1 is SNHLY and CDR2 is FYNNEI. This CDR3 contains 17 residues.

This TCR derives from a man aged 18 to 35 in good health. Some clones in this sample may be carry-over from other donors' samples. The rearrangement uses TRBV2 and TRBJ2-5, with 9 bases aligning to TRBD2. The specimen sequenced was naive CD8+ T cells from PBMCs. In DNA form, the CDR3 reads TGTGCCAGCAGTGAATTAAGGCTAGCGGGACCCCTGGGGACCCAGTACTTC. Amino acids: CASSELRLAGPLGTQYF.